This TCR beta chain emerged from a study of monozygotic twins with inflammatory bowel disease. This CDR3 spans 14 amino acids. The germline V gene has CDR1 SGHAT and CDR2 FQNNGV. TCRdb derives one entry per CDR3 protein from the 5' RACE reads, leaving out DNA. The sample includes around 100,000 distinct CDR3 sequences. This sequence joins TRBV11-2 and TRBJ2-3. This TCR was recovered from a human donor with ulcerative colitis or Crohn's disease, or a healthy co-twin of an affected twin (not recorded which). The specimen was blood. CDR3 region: CASSLVFGTDTQYF.